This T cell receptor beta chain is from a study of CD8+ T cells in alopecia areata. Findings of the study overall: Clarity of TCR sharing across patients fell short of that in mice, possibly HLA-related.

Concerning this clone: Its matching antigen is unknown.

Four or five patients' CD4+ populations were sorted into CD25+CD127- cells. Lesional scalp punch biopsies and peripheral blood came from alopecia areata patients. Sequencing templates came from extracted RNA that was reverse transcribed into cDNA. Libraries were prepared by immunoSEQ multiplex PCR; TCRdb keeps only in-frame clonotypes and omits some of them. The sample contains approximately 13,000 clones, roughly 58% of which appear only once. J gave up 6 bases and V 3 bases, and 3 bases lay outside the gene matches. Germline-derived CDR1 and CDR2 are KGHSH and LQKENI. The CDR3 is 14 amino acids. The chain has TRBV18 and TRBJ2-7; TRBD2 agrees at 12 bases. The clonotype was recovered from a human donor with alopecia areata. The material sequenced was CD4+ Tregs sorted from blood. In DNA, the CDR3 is TGTGCCAGCTCACCGGGACTAGCGGGTGGCGAGCAGTACTTC. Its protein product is CASSPGLAGGEQYF. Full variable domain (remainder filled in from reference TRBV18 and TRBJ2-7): NAGVMQNPRHLVRRRGQEARLRCSPMKGHSHVYWYRQLPEEGLKFMVYLQKENIIDESGMPKERFSAEFPKEGPSILRIQQVVRGDSAAYFCASSPGLAGGEQYFGPGTRLTVT.